Listed below are T cell receptor beta chains from one sample, sequenced in a study of regulatory T cells in long-lasting Graves disease. TCRdb redid the calling of the multiplex PCR reads with MiXCR, one entry per CDR3 protein. The sample has about 400,000 distinct CDR3 sequences; less than 20% are singletons. The material sequenced was peripheral blood mononuclear cells (PBMCs), taken at new diagnosis, from a patient treated with antithyroid drugs. These receptors were taken from a female donor with Graves disease. Each CDR3 is given with its conserved first and last residue. The order of the fields is J gene, D gene, V gene, CDR3 length, clone size, CDR3 protein, CDR3 DNA. The D gene is left open where the match is weak. Only some rows state a clone size, as once, few, many or a class for expanded clones.

J gene: TRBJ1-4
D gene: .
V gene: TRBV7-8
CDR3 length: 16
clone size: many
CDR3 protein: CASSLGGLLTNEKLFF
CDR3 DNA: TGTGCCAGCAGCTTAGGAGGGCTGTTGACTAATGAAAAACTGTTTTTT

J gene: TRBJ1-2
D gene: TRBD1
V gene: TRBV7-2
CDR3 length: 14
clone size: many
CDR3 protein: CASSRPDRGYGYTF
CDR3 DNA: TGTGCCAGCAGCCGCCCGGACAGGGGCTATGGCTACACCTTC

J gene: TRBJ2-7
D gene: TRBD1
V gene: TRBV24-1
CDR3 length: 11
clone size: .
CDR3 protein: CATGTGAEQYF
CDR3 DNA: TGTGCCACCGGCACAGGGGCCGAGCAGTACTTC

J gene: TRBJ2-3
D gene: .
V gene: TRBV11-2
CDR3 length: 12
clone size: many
CDR3 protein: CASSRGPDTQYF
CDR3 DNA: TGTGCCAGCAGTAGGGGACCGGATACGCAGTATTTT

J gene: TRBJ2-1
D gene: TRBD2
V gene: TRBV20-1
CDR3 length: 15
clone size: .
CDR3 protein: CSARDRLAGDHEQFF
CDR3 DNA: TGCAGTGCTAGAGATCGCCTAGCGGGAGACCATGAGCAGTTCTTC

J gene: TRBJ2-1
D gene: TRBD2
V gene: TRBV7-8
CDR3 length: 20
clone size: many
CDR3 protein: CASSSRSGPLRLAGGVEQFF
CDR3 DNA: TGTGCCAGCAGCTCCCGATCGGGACCCCTTAGACTAGCGGGAGGGGTTGAGCAGTTCTTC

J gene: TRBJ2-7
D gene: .
V gene: TRBV20-1
CDR3 length: 15
clone size: many
CDR3 protein: CSASILPDPPYEQYF
CDR3 DNA: TGCAGTGCTAGTATCCTTCCGGATCCCCCGTACGAGCAGTACTTC

J gene: TRBJ1-1
D gene: .
V gene: TRBV12-3/TRBV12-4
CDR3 length: 13
clone size: .
CDR3 protein: CASSLEVRVGAFF
CDR3 DNA: TGTGCCAGCAGTTTAGAGGTCCGAGTTGGGGCTTTCTTT

J gene: TRBJ1-2
D gene: .
V gene: TRBV10-2
CDR3 length: 12
clone size: many
CDR3 protein: CASRHSGYGYTF
CDR3 DNA: TGCGCCAGCAGGCACAGCGGATATGGCTACACCTTC

J gene: TRBJ2-7
D gene: TRBD1
V gene: TRBV27
CDR3 length: 12
clone size: many
CDR3 protein: CASSPQGYEQYF
CDR3 DNA: TGTGCCAGCTCACCACAGGGGTACGAGCAGTACTTC

J gene: TRBJ2-3
D gene: .
V gene: TRBV20-1
CDR3 length: 13
clone size: many
CDR3 protein: CSARAGAPDTQYF
CDR3 DNA: TGCAGTGCTAGAGCAGGGGCTCCAGATACGCAGTATTTT

J gene: TRBJ2-1
D gene: .
V gene: TRBV7-2
CDR3 length: 17
clone size: many
CDR3 protein: CASSFFGVAPPGNEQFF
CDR3 DNA: TGTGCCAGCAGCTTTTTTGGGGTAGCGCCCCCGGGCAATGAGCAGTTCTTC

J gene: TRBJ1-5
D gene: .
V gene: TRBV20-1
CDR3 length: 13
clone size: many
CDR3 protein: CSAHEDEDQPQHF
CDR3 DNA: TGCAGTGCACACGAGGACGAAGATCAGCCCCAGCATTTT

J gene: TRBJ2-3
D gene: .
V gene: TRBV7-2
CDR3 length: 13
clone size: many
CDR3 protein: CASKGGNTDTQYF
CDR3 DNA: TGTGCCAGCAAGGGGGGTAACACAGATACGCAGTATTTT

J gene: TRBJ1-1
D gene: TRBD1
V gene: TRBV7-9
CDR3 length: 17
clone size: .
CDR3 protein: CASSSDRQFNMNTEAFF
CDR3 DNA: TGTGCCAGCAGCTCGGACAGGCAATTTAACATGAACACTGAAGCTTTCTTT

J gene: TRBJ2-1
D gene: .
V gene: TRBV10-2
CDR3 length: 14
clone size: few
CDR3 protein: CASSEPTRGLEQFF
CDR3 DNA: TGCGCCAGCAGTGAACCCACTAGGGGTCTTGAGCAGTTCTTC

J gene: TRBJ2-7
D gene: .
V gene: TRBV12-3/TRBV12-4
CDR3 length: 13
clone size: many
CDR3 protein: CASSFGTVYEQYF
CDR3 DNA: TGTGCCAGCAGTTTCGGGACGGTTTACGAGCAGTACTTC

J gene: TRBJ2-7
D gene: TRBD1
V gene: TRBV28
CDR3 length: 13
clone size: .
CDR3 protein: CASSPLPGQGQYF
CDR3 DNA: TGTGCCAGCAGTCCCTTACCGGGACAGGGGCAGTACTTC

J gene: TRBJ1-1
D gene: .
V gene: TRBV30
CDR3 length: 11
clone size: many
CDR3 protein: CAWKLSTEAFF
CDR3 DNA: TGTGCCTGGAAGCTTAGCACTGAAGCTTTCTTT

J gene: TRBJ2-5
D gene: .
V gene: TRBV5-1
CDR3 length: 14
clone size: few
CDR3 protein: CASSFGQKQETQYF
CDR3 DNA: TGCGCCAGCAGCTTTGGACAGAAACAAGAGACCCAGTACTTC

J gene: TRBJ2-5
D gene: TRBD1
V gene: TRBV6-2/TRBV6-3
CDR3 length: 14
clone size: many
CDR3 protein: CASRGTGEQETQYF
CDR3 DNA: TGTGCCAGCAGAGGGACAGGGGAACAAGAGACCCAGTACTTC

J gene: TRBJ2-5
D gene: TRBD2
V gene: TRBV7-7
CDR3 length: 16
clone size: few
CDR3 protein: CASSLAQRGPGETRYF
CDR3 DNA: TGTGCCAGCAGCTTAGCTCAGCGGGGGCCAGGGGAGACCCGGTACTTC

J gene: TRBJ2-3
D gene: .
V gene: TRBV7-9
CDR3 length: 17
clone size: many
CDR3 protein: CASSIKAPITSTDTQYF
CDR3 DNA: TGTGCCAGCAGCATAAAAGCCCCAATCACTAGCACAGATACGCAGTATTTT

J gene: TRBJ1-4
D gene: .
V gene: TRBV4-2
CDR3 length: 13
clone size: many
CDR3 protein: CASSQERDMQLFF
CDR3 DNA: TGTGCCAGCAGCCAAGAAAGGGACATGCAACTGTTTTTT

J gene: TRBJ2-1
D gene: TRBD2
V gene: TRBV14
CDR3 length: 16
clone size: .
CDR3 protein: CASSQPGLAGEGEQFF
CDR3 DNA: TGTGCCAGCAGCCAACCGGGACTAGCGGGAGAGGGTGAGCAGTTCTTC

J gene: TRBJ2-2
D gene: TRBD1
V gene: TRBV2
CDR3 length: 15
clone size: many
CDR3 protein: CASMEGQGGTGELFF
CDR3 DNA: TGTGCCAGCATGGAAGGACAGGGTGGCACCGGGGAGCTGTTTTTT

J gene: TRBJ1-4
D gene: .
V gene: TRBV3-1
CDR3 length: 14
clone size: .
CDR3 protein: CASSLAGVNEKLFF
CDR3 DNA: TGTGCCAGCAGCCTGGCGGGGGTTAATGAAAAACTGTTTTTT

J gene: TRBJ1-2
D gene: .
V gene: TRBV19
CDR3 length: 15
clone size: .
CDR3 protein: CASSVGPGLGYGYTF
CDR3 DNA: TGTGCCAGTAGTGTCGGGCCTGGGCTTGGCTATGGCTACACCTTC

J gene: TRBJ2-2
D gene: TRBD2
V gene: TRBV5-1
CDR3 length: 16
clone size: many
CDR3 protein: CASSRGTSGRSGELFF
CDR3 DNA: TGCGCCAGCAGCCGTGGGACTAGCGGGAGAAGCGGGGAGCTGTTTTTT

J gene: TRBJ1-1
D gene: .
V gene: TRBV27
CDR3 length: 13
clone size: many
CDR3 protein: CASSPGRGAEAFF
CDR3 DNA: TGTGCCAGCAGTCCCGGAAGGGGCGCTGAAGCTTTCTTT

J gene: TRBJ1-6
D gene: TRBD1
V gene: TRBV20-1
CDR3 length: 14
clone size: many
CDR3 protein: CSAPWDSPNSPLHF
CDR3 DNA: TGCAGTGCTCCCTGGGACAGTCCCAATTCACCCCTCCACTTT

J gene: TRBJ1-2
D gene: TRBD1
V gene: TRBV3-1
CDR3 length: 13
clone size: .
CDR3 protein: CASSWTGSRRYTF
CDR3 DNA: TGTGCCAGCAGCTGGACAGGGAGTCGTCGCTACACCTTC

J gene: TRBJ2-7
D gene: .
V gene: TRBV19
CDR3 length: 12
clone size: few
CDR3 protein: CASRSGDYEQYF
CDR3 DNA: TGTGCCAGTAGGTCCGGCGACTACGAGCAGTACTTC

J gene: TRBJ1-1
D gene: .
V gene: TRBV10-1
CDR3 length: 13
clone size: few
CDR3 protein: CASRNRVNTEAFF
CDR3 DNA: TGCGCCAGCAGGAACAGGGTTAACACTGAAGCTTTCTTT

J gene: TRBJ2-3
D gene: .
V gene: TRBV18
CDR3 length: 15
clone size: .
CDR3 protein: CASSTQGDNSDTQYF
CDR3 DNA: TGTGCCAGCTCTACACAGGGTGATAACTCAGATACGCAGTATTTT

J gene: TRBJ1-2
D gene: .
V gene: TRBV12-3/TRBV12-4
CDR3 length: 15
clone size: many
CDR3 protein: CASSLTQGEGNGYTF
CDR3 DNA: TGTGCCAGCAGTTTAACCCAGGGCGAGGGGAATGGCTACACCTTC

J gene: TRBJ2-7
D gene: TRBD1
V gene: TRBV6-5
CDR3 length: 14
clone size: many
CDR3 protein: CASSSRDRTYEQYF
CDR3 DNA: TGTGCCAGCAGTTCTCGGGACAGAACTTACGAGCAGTACTTC

J gene: TRBJ2-3
D gene: TRBD2
V gene: TRBV6-1
CDR3 length: 18
clone size: .
CDR3 protein: CASSSHLSDGGGGDTQYF
CDR3 DNA: TGTGCCAGCAGTTCACACCTCTCGGACGGGGGGGGGGGGGATACGCAGTATTTT

J gene: TRBJ2-1
D gene: .
V gene: TRBV3-1
CDR3 length: 11
clone size: .
CDR3 protein: CASSLEHEQFF
CDR3 DNA: TGTGCCAGCAGCCTCGAACATGAGCAGTTCTTC